This T cell receptor (beta chain) was captured in a study of shared clonotypes between healthy human individuals. Study as a whole: The people who gave samples were two women and a few men aged 18 to 49.

This clone was detected only a few times. Sequencing of unsorted PBMC DNA was carried out using ten immunoSEQ deep assay plates. TCRdb keeps only in-frame clones here, not all; method: immunoSEQ multiplex PCR. The sample gives about 100,000 clones, around half of which show up once; roughly 16% is in the top ten. Extraction of genomic DNA in unsorted samples used roughly 94 million PBMCs. V lost 0 bases to trimming and J lost 6 bases, with 13 bases between them. Germline-derived CDR1 and CDR2 are SGDLS and YYNGEE. The CDR3 spans 15 residues. Sequenced material: PBMCs. The receptor comes from a woman between 35 and 50 years old in good health. Some clones in this sample may be carry-over from other donors' samples. The J gene is TRBJ1-3, the V gene TRBV9; perhaps TRBD1 as D (5 bases). The CDR3 sequence is CASSVAPLGENTIYF. CDR3 nucleotide sequence: TGTGCCAGCAGCGTAGCCCCTTTGGGGGAAAACACCATATATTTT.